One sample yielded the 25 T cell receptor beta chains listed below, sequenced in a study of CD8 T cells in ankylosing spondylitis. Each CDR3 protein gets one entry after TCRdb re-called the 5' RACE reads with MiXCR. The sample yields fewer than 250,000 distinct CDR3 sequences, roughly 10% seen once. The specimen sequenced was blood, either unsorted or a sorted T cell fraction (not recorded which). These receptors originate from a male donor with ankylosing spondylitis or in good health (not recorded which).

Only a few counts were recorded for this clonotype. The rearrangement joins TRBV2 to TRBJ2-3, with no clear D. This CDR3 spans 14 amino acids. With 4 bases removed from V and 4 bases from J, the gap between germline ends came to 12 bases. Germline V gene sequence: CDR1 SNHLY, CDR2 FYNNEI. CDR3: CASSVRLLSDTQYF. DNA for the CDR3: TGTGCCAGCAGTGTAAGACTGCTCTCAGATACGCAGTATTTT.

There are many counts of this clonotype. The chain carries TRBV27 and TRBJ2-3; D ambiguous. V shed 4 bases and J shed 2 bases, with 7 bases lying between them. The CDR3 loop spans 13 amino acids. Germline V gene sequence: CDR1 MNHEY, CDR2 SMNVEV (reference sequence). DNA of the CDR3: TGTGCCAGCAGTTACCTCAACACAGATACGCAGTATTTT. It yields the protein CASSYLNTDTQYF.

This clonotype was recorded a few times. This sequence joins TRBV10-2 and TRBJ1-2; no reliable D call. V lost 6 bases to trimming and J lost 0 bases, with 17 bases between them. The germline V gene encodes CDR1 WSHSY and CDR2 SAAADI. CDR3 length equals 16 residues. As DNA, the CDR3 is TGCGCCAGCAGCCAACAAGGAACTTTAGCTAACTATGGCTACACCTTC. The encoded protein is CASSQQGTLANYGYTF.

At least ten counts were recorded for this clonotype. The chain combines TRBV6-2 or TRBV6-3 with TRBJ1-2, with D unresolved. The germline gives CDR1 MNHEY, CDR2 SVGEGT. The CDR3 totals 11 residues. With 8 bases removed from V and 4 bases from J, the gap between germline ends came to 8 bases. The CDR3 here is CASGEGYGYTF. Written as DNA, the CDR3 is TGTGCCAGCGGTGAGGGCTATGGCTACACCTTC.

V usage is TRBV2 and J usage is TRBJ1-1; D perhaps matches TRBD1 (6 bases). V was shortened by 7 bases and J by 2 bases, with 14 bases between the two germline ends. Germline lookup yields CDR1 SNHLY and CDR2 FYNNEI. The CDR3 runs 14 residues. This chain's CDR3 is CASTVGTLNTEAFF. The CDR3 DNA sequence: TGTGCCAGCACCGTGGGGACACTCAACACTGAAGCTTTCTTT. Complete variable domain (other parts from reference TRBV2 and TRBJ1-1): EPEVTQTPSHQVTQMGQEVILRCVPISNHLYFYWYRQILGQKVEFLVSFYNNEISEKSEIFDDQFSVERPDGSNFTLKIRSTKLEDSAMYFCASTVGTLNTEAFFGQGTRLTVV.

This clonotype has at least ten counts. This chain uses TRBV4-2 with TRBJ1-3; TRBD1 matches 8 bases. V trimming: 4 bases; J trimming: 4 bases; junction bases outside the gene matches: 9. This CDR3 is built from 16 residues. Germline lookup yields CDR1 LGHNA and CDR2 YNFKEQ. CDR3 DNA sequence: TGTGCCAGCAGCCTGCTCGTGACAGGGGTAGGAAACACCATATATTTT. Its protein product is CASSLLVTGVGNTIYF.

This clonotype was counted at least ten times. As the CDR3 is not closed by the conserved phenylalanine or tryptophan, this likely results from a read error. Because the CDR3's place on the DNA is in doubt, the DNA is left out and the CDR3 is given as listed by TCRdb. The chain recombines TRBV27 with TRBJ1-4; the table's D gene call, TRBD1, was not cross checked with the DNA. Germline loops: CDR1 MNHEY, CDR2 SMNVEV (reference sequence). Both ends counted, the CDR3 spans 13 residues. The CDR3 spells CASSLPNRPTAPQ.

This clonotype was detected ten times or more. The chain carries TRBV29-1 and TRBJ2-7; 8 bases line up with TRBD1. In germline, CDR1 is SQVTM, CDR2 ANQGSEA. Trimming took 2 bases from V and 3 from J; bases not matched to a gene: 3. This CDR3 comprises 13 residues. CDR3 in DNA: TGCAGCGTTGAAAGAGGACAGGGCTACGAGCAGTACTTC. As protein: CSVERGQGYEQYF.

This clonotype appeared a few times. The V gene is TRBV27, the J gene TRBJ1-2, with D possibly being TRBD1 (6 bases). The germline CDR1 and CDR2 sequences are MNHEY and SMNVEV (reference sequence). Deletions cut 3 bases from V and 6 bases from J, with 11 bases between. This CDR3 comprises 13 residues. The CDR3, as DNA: TGTGCCAGCAGTTTTAAAGGGGGAGATGGCTACACCTTC. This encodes CASSFKGGDGYTF.

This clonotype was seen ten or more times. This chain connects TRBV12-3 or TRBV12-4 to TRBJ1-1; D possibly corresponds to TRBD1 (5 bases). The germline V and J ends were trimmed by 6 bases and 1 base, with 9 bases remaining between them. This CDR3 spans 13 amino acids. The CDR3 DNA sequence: TGTGCCAGCAGAATACAGGAGAACACTGAAGCTTTCTTT. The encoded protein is CASRIQENTEAFF.

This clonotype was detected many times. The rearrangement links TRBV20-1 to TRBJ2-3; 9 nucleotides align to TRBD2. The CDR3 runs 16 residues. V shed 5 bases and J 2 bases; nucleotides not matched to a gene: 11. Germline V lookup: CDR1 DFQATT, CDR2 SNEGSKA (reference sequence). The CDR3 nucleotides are TGCAGTGCTGATCACCTAGCGGGGCCTAACACAGATACGCAGTATTTT. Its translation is CSADHLAGPNTDTQYF.

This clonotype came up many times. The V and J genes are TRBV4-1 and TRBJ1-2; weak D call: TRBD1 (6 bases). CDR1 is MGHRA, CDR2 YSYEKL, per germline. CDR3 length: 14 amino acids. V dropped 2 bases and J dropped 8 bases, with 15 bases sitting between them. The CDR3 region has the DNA TGCGCCAGCAGCCAAAGATCCGGGGGCAACGGCTACACCTTC. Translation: CASSQRSGGNGYTF.

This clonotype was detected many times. CDR3 nucleotide sequence: TGTGCCAGCACTACAGACAGCTCTGGGGCCAACGTCCTGACTTTC. Its protein is CASTTDSSGANVLTF. The rearrangement uses TRBV19 and TRBJ2-6; the D gene is possibly TRBD1 (5 bases). Trimming removed 9 bases at V and 0 bases at J, with 12 bases between. Germline CDR1 is LNHDA and CDR2 is SQIVND (reference sequence). This CDR3 region has 15 residues.

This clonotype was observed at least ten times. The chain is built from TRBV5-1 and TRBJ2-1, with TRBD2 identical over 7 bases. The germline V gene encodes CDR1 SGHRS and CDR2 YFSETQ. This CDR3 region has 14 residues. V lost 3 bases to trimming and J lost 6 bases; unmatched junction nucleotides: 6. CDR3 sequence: CASSSDRTSNEQFF. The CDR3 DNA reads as TGCGCCAGCAGCTCCGACCGGACTAGCAATGAGCAGTTCTTC.

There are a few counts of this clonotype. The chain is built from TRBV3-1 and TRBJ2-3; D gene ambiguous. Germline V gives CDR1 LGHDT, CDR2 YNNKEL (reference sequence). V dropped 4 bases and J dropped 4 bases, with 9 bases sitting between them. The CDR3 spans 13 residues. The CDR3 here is CASSRGSPDTQYF. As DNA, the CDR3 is TGTGCCAGCAGCCGCGGCTCCCCAGATACGCAGTATTTT.

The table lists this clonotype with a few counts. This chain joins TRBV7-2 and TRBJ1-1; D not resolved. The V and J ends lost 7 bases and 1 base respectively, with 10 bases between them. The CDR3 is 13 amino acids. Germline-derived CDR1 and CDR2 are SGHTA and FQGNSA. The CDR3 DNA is TGTGCCAGCACGAGGTTGGGGAACACTGAAGCTTTCTTT. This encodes CASTRLGNTEAFF. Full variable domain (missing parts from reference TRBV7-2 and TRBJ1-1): GAGVSQSPSNKVTEKGKDVELRCDPISGHTALYWYRQSLGQGLEFLIYFQGNSAPDKSGLPSDRFSAERTGGSVSTLTIQRTQQEDSAVYLCASTRLGNTEAFFGQGTRLTVV.

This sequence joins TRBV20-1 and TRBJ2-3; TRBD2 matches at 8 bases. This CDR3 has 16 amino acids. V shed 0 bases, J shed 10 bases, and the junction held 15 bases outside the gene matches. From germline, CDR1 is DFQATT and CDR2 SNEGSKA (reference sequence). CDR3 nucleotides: TGCAGTGCTAGAGATCAGCAGCGGGGGAACCTGGGGGCGCAGTATTTT. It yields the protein CSARDQQRGNLGAQYF.

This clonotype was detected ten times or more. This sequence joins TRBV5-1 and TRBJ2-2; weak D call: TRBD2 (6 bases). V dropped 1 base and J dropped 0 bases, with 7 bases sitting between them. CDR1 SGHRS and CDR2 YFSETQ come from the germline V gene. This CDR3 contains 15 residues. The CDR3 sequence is CASSLRDSNTGELFF. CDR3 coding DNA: TGCGCCAGCAGCTTGCGGGACTCGAACACCGGGGAGCTGTTTTTT.

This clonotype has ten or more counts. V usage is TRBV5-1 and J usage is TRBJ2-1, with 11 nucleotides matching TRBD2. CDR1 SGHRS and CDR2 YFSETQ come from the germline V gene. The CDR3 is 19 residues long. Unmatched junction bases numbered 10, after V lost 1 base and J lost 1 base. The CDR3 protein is CASSLRLAGGGASYNEQFF. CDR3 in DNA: TGCGCCAGCAGCTTGCGGCTAGCGGGGGGTGGAGCGTCCTACAATGAGCAGTTCTTC.

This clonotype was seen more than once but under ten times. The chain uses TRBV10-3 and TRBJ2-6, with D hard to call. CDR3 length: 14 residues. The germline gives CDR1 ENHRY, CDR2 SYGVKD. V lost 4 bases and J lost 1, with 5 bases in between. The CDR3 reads CAISGESGANVLTF. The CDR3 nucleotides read TGTGCCATCAGTGGGGAATCTGGGGCCAACGTCCTGACTTTC.

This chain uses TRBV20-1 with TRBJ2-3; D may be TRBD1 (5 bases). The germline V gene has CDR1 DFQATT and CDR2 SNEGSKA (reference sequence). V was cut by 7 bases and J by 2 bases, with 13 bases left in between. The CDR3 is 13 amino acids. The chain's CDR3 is CSVQGRYTDTQYF. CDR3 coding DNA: TGCAGTGTTCAGGGCCGATACACAGATACGCAGTATTTT.

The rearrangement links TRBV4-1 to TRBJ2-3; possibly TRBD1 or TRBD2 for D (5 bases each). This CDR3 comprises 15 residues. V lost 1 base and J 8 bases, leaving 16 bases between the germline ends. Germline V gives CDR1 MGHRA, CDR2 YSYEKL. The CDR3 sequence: CASSQGRTGGGTQYF. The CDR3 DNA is TGCGCCAGCAGCCAAGGGAGAACGGGTGGGGGTACGCAGTATTTT.

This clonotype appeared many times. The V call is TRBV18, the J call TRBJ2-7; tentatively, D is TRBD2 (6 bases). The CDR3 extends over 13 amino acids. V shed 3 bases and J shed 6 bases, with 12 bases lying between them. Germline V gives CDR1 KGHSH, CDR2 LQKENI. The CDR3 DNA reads TGTGCCAGCTCACCCTTGGCGGGGAGCGAGCAGTACTTC. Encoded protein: CASSPLAGSEQYF.

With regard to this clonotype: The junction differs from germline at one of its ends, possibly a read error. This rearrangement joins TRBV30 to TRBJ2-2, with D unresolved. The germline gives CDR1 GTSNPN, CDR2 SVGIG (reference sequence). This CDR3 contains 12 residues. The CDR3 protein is CACSATARMVFF. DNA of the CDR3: TGTGCCTGTAGTGCCACCGCGCGGATGGTGTTTTTT.

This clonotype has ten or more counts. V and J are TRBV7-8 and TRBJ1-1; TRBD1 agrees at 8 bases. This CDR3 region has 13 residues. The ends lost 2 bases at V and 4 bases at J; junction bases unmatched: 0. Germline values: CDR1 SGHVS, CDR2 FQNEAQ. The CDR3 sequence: CASSLTGGTEAFF. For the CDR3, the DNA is TGTGCCAGCAGCTTAACAGGGGGCACTGAAGCTTTCTTT.